This T cell receptor (beta chain) was identified in a study of T cells after yellow fever vaccination. Via MiXCR, TCRdb re-called the 5' RACE reads, giving one row per CDR3 protein. In the table there are 620,000 or so distinct CDR3 sequences, around 17% of which are singletons. The CDR3 consists of 14 residues. Germline V gives CDR1 MNHEY, CDR2 SVGAGI. V lost 0 bases and J 2 bases, leaving 6 bases between the germline ends. Sample: PBMCs, taken 4 to 5 days after the first yellow fever vaccination. The sequence was obtained from a young man who received the YFV17D yellow fever vaccine. The V call is TRBV6-5, the J call TRBJ2-3, with unresolved D. The CDR3 DNA follows: TGTGCCAGCAGTTACTCTGGCGCCACAGATACGCAGTATTTT. Translation: CASSYSGATDTQYF.